This entry lists 11 T cell receptor beta chains sequenced from one sample in a study of blood T cell repertoires in COVID-19. The repertoire was sequenced with immunoSEQ multiplex PCR; TCRdb's copy has only in-frame clones and lacks some. This sample yields hundreds of thousands of clones, of which roughly 90% are seen a single time; around 16% belongs to the top ten. Sequenced sample: PBMCs or T cells enriched from blood (not recorded which). These receptor sequences come from a man aged 25-45 years who had been exposed to COVID-19.

This clone was seen just once. The rearrangement joins TRBV4-1 to TRBJ1-6, with D perhaps TRBD1 (6 bases). V lost 1 base and J lost 7, with 17 bases in between. The CDR3 has 17 residues. Germline loops: CDR1 MGHRA, CDR2 YSYEKL. The CDR3 nucleotides are TGCGCCAGCAGCCAAGTCGAGGCAGGGGCGAGAAATTCACCCCTCCACTTT. Its protein product is CASSQVEAGARNSPLHF.

CDR3 sequence reads: CASSASTAPLAFF. The CDR3 DNA follows: TGCGCCAGCAGCGCGTCGACAGCCCCCCTGGCTTTCTTT. The V call is TRBV5-1, the J call TRBJ1-1; perhaps TRBD1 as D (5 bases). The CDR3 sequence is 13 residues long. Germline V gene sequence: CDR1 SGHRS, CDR2 YFSETQ. Trimming removed 4 bases from V and 11 bases from J, with 18 bases in between.

The chain carries TRBV2 and TRBJ1-1, with 9 bases matching TRBD1. This CDR3 has 14 amino acids. Germline CDR1 reads SNHLY; CDR2 reads FYNNEI. J was trimmed by 1 base and V by 9 bases; bases with no gene match: 6. CDR3 DNA sequence: TGTGCCAGGGAGGGGACAGGGCGGAACACTGAAGCTTTCTTT. It translates to CAREGTGRNTEAFF. The whole variable domain, remainder taken from reference TRBV2 and TRBJ1-1, is EPEVTQTPSHQVTQMGQEVILRCVPISNHLYFYWYRQILGQKVEFLVSFYNNEISEKSEIFDDQFSVERPDGSNFTLKIRSTKLEDSAMYFCAREGTGRNTEAFFGQGTRLTVV.

This sequence joins TRBV2 and TRBJ1-2, with 12 bases that match TRBD1. The V gene end was trimmed by 6 bases and the J gene end by 2 bases; junction bases not matched to a gene: 7. The CDR3 spans 16 residues. Germline CDR1 SNHLY, CDR2 FYNNEI. The CDR3 spells CASRRDRGRRNYGYTF. The CDR3 coding sequence is TGTGCCAGCAGGAGGGACAGGGGGCGCAGGAACTATGGCTACACCTTC.

This clone was found once. The gene calls are TRBV5-1 and TRBJ1-5; no clear D. Germline CDR1 is SGHRS and CDR2 is YFSETQ. The CDR3 consists of 14 residues. V lost 4 bases and J 7 bases, leaving 15 bases between the germline ends. As DNA, the CDR3 is TGCGCCAGCAGCCAAGACGTCGGAGGCCAGCCCCAGCATTTT. Amino acids: CASSQDVGGQPQHF.

The chain recombines TRBV7-9 with TRBJ2-2, with 10 bases matching TRBD2. Germline trimming cut 10 bases from V and 3 bases from J; bases unmatched to any gene: 8. Per the germline V gene, CDR1 is SEHNR and CDR2 is FQNEAQ (reference sequence). The CDR3 loop spans 15 amino acids. The CDR3 region is CATGIAGGYTGELFF. The CDR3 nucleotides read TGTGCCACTGGAATAGCGGGGGGATACACCGGGGAGCTGTTTTTT.

The chain joins TRBV5-5 to TRBJ1-2; 7 nucleotides agree with TRBD1. CDR1 and CDR2 from the germline V gene are SGHKS and YYEKEE (reference sequence). V was pared by 0 bases and J by 4 bases, with 12 bases of the junction left unmatched. This CDR3 is 17 amino acids long. In DNA form, the CDR3 reads TGTGCCAGCAGCTTGGCGAACAGGGGCCGGGAGGGCTATGGCTACACCTTC. It encodes CASSLANRGREGYGYTF.

J is TRBJ2-2 and V is TRBV6-5, with 7 positions matching TRBD1. The CDR3 consists of 14 residues. V dropped 5 bases and J dropped 4; count of bases not matched to a gene: 4. Germline CDR1 MNHEY, CDR2 SVGAGI. CDR3 nucleotides: TGTGCCAGCAGTCCCAGGGGGACCACCGGGGAGCTGTTTTTT. Protein: CASSPRGTTGELFF.

V gene TRBV6-5 combines with J gene TRBJ1-6; unclear D gene. V lost 0 bases and J lost 2, with 8 bases in between. This CDR3 contains 16 residues. Germline V lookup: CDR1 MNHEY, CDR2 SVGAGI. CDR3 coding DNA: TGTGCCAGCAGTTACTCGAACTCGCCCTATAATTCACCCCTCCACTTT. Translated: CASSYSNSPYNSPLHF.

The gene calls are TRBV5-4 and TRBJ2-3; TRBD2 matches at 7 bases. Germline V gives CDR1 SGHNT, CDR2 YYREEE (reference sequence). V trimming: 6 bases; J trimming: 0 bases; junction bases outside the gene matches: 7. CDR3 length: 15 amino acids. This CDR3 is CASMIPGGSTDTQYF. The CDR3 DNA sequence: TGTGCCAGCATGATTCCGGGGGGTAGCACAGATACGCAGTATTTT.

The chain employs TRBV19 and TRBJ1-5, with 8 nucleotides matching TRBD1. Germline CDR1 reads LNHDA; CDR2 reads SQIVND (reference sequence). The CDR3 has 13 amino acids. J was trimmed by 6 bases and V by 4 bases; bases with no gene match: 2. CDR3 DNA: TGTGCCAGTAGTACGGACAGGGTTCAGCCCCAGCATTTT. Protein product: CASSTDRVQPQHF.